This T cell receptor (beta chain) derives from a study of blood T cell repertoires in COVID-19. Germline lookup yields CDR1 SGHAT and CDR2 FQNNGV. V was trimmed by 1 base and J by 2 bases, leaving 9 bases between them. This CDR3 region has 14 residues. The authors' processing: Reference gene primer amplification in the assay estimated nucleated cell counts. This table comes from immunoSEQ multiplex PCR, and its TCRdb copy is limited to in-frame clones, with some not included. That table supplies the V and J calls and clone size; D and trimming were determined from the DNA. This table has fewer than 350,000 clones, about four fifths appearing once.

The chain combines TRBV11-2 with TRBJ2-7; D call uncertain. The sequence was obtained from a woman in her fifties or sixties with active or convalescent COVID-19. Material for sequencing was peripheral blood. The CDR3 here is CASSLGSTPYEQYF. CDR3 nucleotides: TGTGCCAGCAGCTTAGGTTCTACCCCCTACGAGCAGTACTTC.